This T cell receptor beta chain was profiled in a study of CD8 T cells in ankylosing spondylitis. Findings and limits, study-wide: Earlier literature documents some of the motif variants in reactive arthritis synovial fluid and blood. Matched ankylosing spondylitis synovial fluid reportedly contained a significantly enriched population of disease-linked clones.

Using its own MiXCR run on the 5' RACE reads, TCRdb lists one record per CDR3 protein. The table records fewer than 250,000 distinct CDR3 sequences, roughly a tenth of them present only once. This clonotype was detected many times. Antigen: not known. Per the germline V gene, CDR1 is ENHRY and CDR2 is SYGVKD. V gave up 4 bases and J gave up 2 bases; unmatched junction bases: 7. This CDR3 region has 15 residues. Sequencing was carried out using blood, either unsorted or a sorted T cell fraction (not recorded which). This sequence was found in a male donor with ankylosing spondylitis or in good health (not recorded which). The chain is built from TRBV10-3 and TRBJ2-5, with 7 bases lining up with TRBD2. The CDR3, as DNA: TGTGCCATCAGTGCCGGGAGGACACCACAAGAGACCCAGTACTTC. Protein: CAISAGRTPQETQYF.